This T cell receptor beta chain originates from a study of circulating tumor DNA in untreated peripheral T-cell lymphoma. V was cut by 4 bases and J by 6 bases, with 15 bases left in between. CDR3 size: 14 residues. Per the germline V gene, CDR1 is SNHLY and CDR2 is FYNNEI. Points on this clone: Antigen unknown.

The protocol was immunoSEQ multiplex PCR, while the TCRdb copy is restricted to in-frame clones and leaves out a portion. The sample has more than 1,300 clones, about three fifths seen once. General study results and limits: In around 80% of patients, tumor-specific clonotypes were identified.

Tumor tissue was collected at baseline, before treatment began. The clonotype originates from a human donor with peripheral T-cell lymphoma. The V and J genes are TRBV2 and TRBJ1-2; D is unresolved. Sequencing input: tumor tissue. CDR3 sequence reads: CASSVDKRADGYTF. For the CDR3, the DNA is TGTGCCAGCAGTGTTGACAAGCGGGCTGATGGCTACACCTTC.